This T cell receptor beta chain was recovered during a study of cytomegalovirus exposure and HLA in healthy donors. Donors were nominally healthy when sampled, though unrecorded immune exposures were likely. Points on this clone: No antigen is known for it.

Vbeta (60) and Jbeta (13) primers were used in the PCR. The protocol was immunoSEQ multiplex PCR, while the TCRdb copy is restricted to in-frame clones and leaves out a portion. This table lists more than 25,000 clones. Study outcomes and limitations: Later analysis identified a missense DCLRE1C variant that was linked to TCR beta V- and J-gene trimming.

The sample was PBMCs. This receptor was taken from a man aged 25 to 40 in good health and CMV-seronegative.

This chain's CDR3 is CASSDTGGRDTIYF. CDR3 DNA sequence: TGTGCCAGCAGCGATACAGGGGGCAGGGACACCATATATTTT. The chain combines TRBV6-5 with TRBJ1-3, with 9 bases matching TRBD1. After removal of 6 bases from V and 8 bases from J, the junction contained 8 bases not matched to a gene. Germline V gene data show CDR1 as MNHEY and CDR2 as SVGAGI. The CDR3 is 14 residues long.